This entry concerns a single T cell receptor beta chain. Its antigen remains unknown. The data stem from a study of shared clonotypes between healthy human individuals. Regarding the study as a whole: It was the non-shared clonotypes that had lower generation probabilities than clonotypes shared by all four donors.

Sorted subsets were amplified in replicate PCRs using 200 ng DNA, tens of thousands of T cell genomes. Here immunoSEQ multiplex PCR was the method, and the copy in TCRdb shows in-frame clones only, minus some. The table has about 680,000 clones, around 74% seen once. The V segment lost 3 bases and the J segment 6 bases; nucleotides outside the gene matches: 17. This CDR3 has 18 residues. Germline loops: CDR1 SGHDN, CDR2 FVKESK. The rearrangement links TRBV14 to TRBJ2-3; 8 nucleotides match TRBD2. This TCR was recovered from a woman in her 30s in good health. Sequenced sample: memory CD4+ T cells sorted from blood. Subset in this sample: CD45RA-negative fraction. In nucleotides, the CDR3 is TGTGCCAGCAGCCAGAGGGTCTTCGGAGCGGGGGTCGGGGATACGCAGTATTTT. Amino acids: CASSQRVFGAGVGDTQYF.